This T cell receptor beta chain was retrieved from a study of T-cell reconstitution after alpha-beta-depleted transplantation in children. Study-level findings and limits: From newly produced T cells came most of the T-cell counts and diversity one year after transplant. High day-60 TCRbeta diversity in some patients came from surviving recipient T cells and thymic progenitors. Reportedly, only several hundred clones from non-depleted graft cells drove alpha-beta T-cell counts at about two months.

CDR1 is KGHSH and CDR2 is LQKENI in the germline V gene. The CDR3 is 13 amino acids. Trimming pared 4 bases from V and 13 bases from J, leaving 17 bases between. This clonotype showed up just a few times. The antigen is unknown. Using unique molecular identifiers, the investigators prepared the TCRbeta library. MiXCR, run by TCRdb on the PCR reads, gives a single entry per CDR3 protein. The sample yields about 200,000 distinct CDR3 sequences, roughly 7.1% seen once. The sample was PBMCs, taken before TCRalphabeta/CD19-depleted stem cell transplant. This clonotype was sampled from a boy aged 2 to 10 with acute lymphoblastic leukemia, due to receive a stem cell transplant. V gene TRBV18 combines with J gene TRBJ2-1; possibly TRBD2 for D (6 bases). The DNA of the CDR3 is TGTGCCAGCTCACTCGTACTAGCCGCTCATCAGTTCTTC. Protein product: CASSLVLAAHQFF.